Included here is one T cell receptor (beta chain) sequence, with context. This clonotype has ten or more counts. What this receptor recognizes is not known. Base qualities are not at hand, and no much larger clone is one base apart. The data stem from a study of CD8+CD57+ T cells in acquired aplastic anemia listed by TCRdb under 2018. In the study overall: A mean of approximately 3 ug of DNA, ranging from roughly 0.2 to 27.4 ug, was extracted from sorted CD4+ and CD8+ cells.

Profiling of TCR beta VDJ combinations and CDR3 sequences used genomic DNA as the template. An Illumina HiSeq 2000 was used for TCR repertoire sequencing. As for the original processing: TRBV/TRBJ rearrangement plots, CDR3 size and DJ length profiles, and Simpson's diversity index were used to assess repertoires. The most abundant DNA sequence in the deep sequencing data was taken as the immunodominant clone. CDR3 amino acid sequences were checked for sharing between subjects and were compared against published repertoires and the VDJdb database. The public reads were quality trimmed at Q25 with fastp and then assembled into clones with MiXCR by TCRdb, keeping productive beta chains. Duplicate CDR3 protein sequences are folded into a single record with the most common DNA and genes. Clone size and V and J calls follow TCRdb, not the original study. For this sample there are 250,000 to 350,000 distinct CDR3 sequences; around 60% appear just once. Together, the top ten hold 6.5% to 10% of the sample.

TCR repertoires of sorted CD4+ and CD8+ blood T cells from severe aplastic anemia patients and healthy subjects were deep-sequenced in the study. Ficoll-Paque density gradient centrifugation was used to isolate peripheral blood mononuclear cells. Before DNA was extracted, CD4+ and CD8+ T cells were sorted using either FACS or magnetic beads. Cut back by 2 bases and 5 bases, the V and J ends lie 21 bases apart. CDR1 and CDR2 are drawn from the germline V gene: SGHTA, FQGTGA. From its cysteine to its phenylalanine, the CDR3 spans 17 amino acids. Left in the record is the CDR3 DNA by itself, 51 bases read in frame from the first base. Study-wide findings and limitations: Although around 30 CD8+ CDR3 sequences were shared by patients and controls, these sequences appeared highly expressed in patients and within the immunodominant clones of patients. CD8+ Simpson's diversity did not differ significantly between patients and healthy controls (P=0.060).

The clonotype comes from a human donor with severe aplastic anemia or a healthy control (not recorded which). The V and J segments used are TRBV7-3 and TRBJ1-2; too little of a D gene remains to name it. The sample was sorted CD4+, CD8+, or CD8+CD57+ T cells (not recorded which) from PBMCs. The bases read TGTGCCAGCAGCTTAGGTTTTGGGAGGGCGACCCTTTATGGCTACACCTTC. Translated, this is CASSLGFGRATLYGYTF.